The 26 T cell receptor beta chains listed next were all sequenced from one sample in a study of chemoradiotherapy in HPV16-positive cancers. Measured with immunoSEQ multiplex PCR; TCRdb has only the in-frame clones, and not every one. The sample comprises fewer than 3,500 clones, around 90% of which are singletons, and about 3.1% rests with the top ten. This specimen was tumor tissue, taken from a patient who underwent chemoradiotherapy. These receptors came from a human donor with HPV-associated anogenital cancer.

V gene TRBV6-1 combines with J gene TRBJ1-4; perhaps TRBD1 as D (5 bases). V lost 2 bases and J 3 bases, leaving 7 bases between the germline ends. CDR3 length: 14 amino acids. Germline V CDR1 and CDR2: MNHNS, SASEGT. CDR3 amino acids: CASSEPGPNEKLFF. CDR3 bases: TGTGCCAGCAGTGAACCGGGGCCTAATGAAAAACTGTTTTTT.

The chain has TRBV5-1 and TRBJ2-7; D may be TRBD1 (5 bases). This CDR3 region has 15 residues. Trimming cost V 0 bases and J 6 bases, with 16 bases left between them. CDR1 and CDR2 (germline): SGHRS, YFSETQ. The CDR3 sequence: CASSLAWGTSGEQYF. Here the CDR3 DNA reads TGCGCCAGCAGCTTGGCCTGGGGCACATCTGGCGAGCAGTACTTC.

The chain combines TRBV14 with TRBJ2-3; tentatively, D is TRBD1 or TRBD2 (5 bases each). The CDR3 sequence is 15 residues long. CDR1 is SGHDN and CDR2 is FVKESK in the germline V gene. V gave up 8 bases and J gave up 5 bases, with 20 bases separating them. CDR3 coding DNA: TGTGCCAGCGTCGAGGGGCACCATAGTATAGATACGCAGTATTTT. It codes for CASVEGHHSIDTQYF.

CDR3 DNA: TGTGCCAGCAGCTGGAGTACGGGGGAGACCCAGTACTTC. Translating it yields CASSWSTGETQYF. The chain has TRBV7-2 and TRBJ2-5; a possible D gene is TRBD2 (5 bases). CDR1 is SGHTA and CDR2 is FQGNSA in the germline V gene. Trimming left V 4 bases short and J 5 bases short, with 11 bases between. CDR3 size: 13 residues.

This clone was seen just once. The V and J genes are TRBV4-2 and TRBJ2-1, with D possibly TRBD2 on 6 matching bases. This CDR3 has 15 residues. CDR1 LGHNA and CDR2 YNFKEQ come from the germline V gene. Trimming removed 1 base at V and 9 bases at J, with 16 bases between. In DNA form, the CDR3 reads TGTGCCAGCAGCCAAGTATCGGCGCCGGGGGTTGAGCAGTTCTTC. Translating gives CASSQVSAPGVEQFF.

This clone was seen only once. The rearrangement links TRBV29-1 to TRBJ2-1; 15 bases line up with TRBD2. Germline assignment: CDR1 SQVTM and CDR2 ANQGSEA. The CDR3 is 14 residues long. V dropped 7 bases and J dropped 4; count of bases not matched to a gene: 2. The CDR3 DNA reads as TGCAGCGGTGGACTAGCGGGAGGGTACAATGAGCAGTTCTTC. Its protein product is CSGGLAGGYNEQFF.

The chain recombines TRBV5-1 with TRBJ2-2; D tentatively fits TRBD1 or TRBD2 (6 bases each). This CDR3 is built from 17 residues. V was cut by 0 bases and J by 1 base, with 13 bases left in between. Germline V gene data show CDR1 as SGHRS and CDR2 as YFSETQ. CDR3 sequence (DNA): TGCGCCAGCAGCTTGGAAGGGGGGATCTTGAACACCGGGGAGCTGTTTTTT. This encodes CASSLEGGILNTGELFF.

The chain recombines TRBV7-2 with TRBJ1-4; D uncertain. The CDR3 runs to 16 residues. Germline V gives CDR1 SGHTA, CDR2 FQGNSA. Trimming removed 1 base at V and 2 bases at J, with 11 bases between. CDR3 in amino acids: CASSLGSPWTNEKLFF. The CDR3 DNA follows: TGTGCCAGCAGCTTAGGGTCCCCTTGGACTAATGAAAAACTGTTTTTT.

This clone has a single count. The chain has TRBV27 and TRBJ1-1, with D unresolved. V lost 5 bases and J lost 2, with 15 bases in between. The germline V gene encodes CDR1 MNHEY and CDR2 SMNVEV (reference sequence). The CDR3 runs 15 residues. The CDR3 nucleotides read TGTGCCAGCAGTAGGGCCCCCCTCCAAAACACTGAAGCTTTCTTT. Protein: CASSRAPLQNTEAFF.

The chain recombines TRBV7-9 with TRBJ2-3; 9 bases line up with TRBD2. Germline trimming cut 5 bases from V and 10 bases from J; bases unmatched to any gene: 7. Germline loops: CDR1 SEHNR, CDR2 FQNEAQ (reference sequence). The CDR3 length is 13 residues. The CDR3: CASSRHPSGAQYF. CDR3 in DNA: TGTGCCAGCAGCCGACATCCTAGCGGGGCGCAGTATTTT.

Only a few counts were recorded for this clone. The V gene is TRBV5-4, the J gene TRBJ2-5; no reliable D call. Germline-derived CDR1 and CDR2 are SGHNT and YYREEE (reference sequence). V lost 4 bases and J lost 1, with 11 bases in between. This CDR3 contains 14 residues. This chain's CDR3 is CASSPQNPQETQYF. The CDR3 DNA follows: TGTGCCAGCAGCCCCCAGAATCCCCAAGAGACCCAGTACTTC.

The CDR3 nucleotides read TGCAGCGTTGAAGACCCCGCCGGCGGGGCGCCCCGGGGGGCTTTCTTT. Translation: CSVEDPAGGAPRGAFF. The chain joins TRBV29-1 to TRBJ1-1, with D perhaps TRBD1 (5 bases). Trimming took 0 bases from V and 11 from J, leaving 25 bases between them. The CDR3 length is 16 residues. CDR1 and CDR2 from the germline V gene are SQVTM and ANQGSEA.

On this clone itself: The junction departs from germline at one end; a sequencing error may be responsible. The chain is built from TRBV6-1 and TRBJ1-4, with D perhaps TRBD1 (5 bases). Germline V gene data show CDR1 as MNHNS and CDR2 as SASEGT. The CDR3 is 14 amino acids. The CDR3 DNA sequence: TGTGCCAGCATTGAAAGGGGCCGCAATGAAAAACTGTTTTTT. It codes for CASIERGRNEKLFF.

This chain joins TRBV9 and TRBJ2-7, with D possibly TRBD1 on 5 matching bases. V shed 1 base and J shed 7 bases, with 21 bases lying between them. The CDR3 is 16 amino acids. From germline, CDR1 is SGDLS and CDR2 YYNGEE. CDR3 residues: CASSVILGLSRGEQYF. In nucleotides, the CDR3 is TGTGCCAGCAGCGTAATACTGGGGCTGAGTAGAGGAGAGCAGTACTTC.

The chain joins TRBV12-5 to TRBJ2-1, with TRBD2 matching 15 bases. J gave up 7 bases and V 1 base, and 5 bases lay outside the gene matches. CDR1 LGHNT and CDR2 FRNRAP come from the germline V gene. This CDR3 spans 17 amino acids. In nucleotides, the CDR3 is TGTGCTAGTGGTTTGGACCGGACTAGCGGGAGGGTTAATGAGCAGTTCTTC. Translation: CASGLDRTSGRVNEQFF.

This clone was seen just once. The chain has TRBV19 and TRBJ2-7; D may be TRBD2 (6 bases). Germline V CDR1 and CDR2: LNHDA, SQIVND (reference sequence). V was pared by 3 bases and J by 6 bases, with 12 bases between. The CDR3 loop spans 13 amino acids. The CDR3 region has the DNA TGTGCCAGTAGTATGACGACTAGTCGCGAGCAGTACTTC. Its translation is CASSMTTSREQYF.

The J gene is TRBJ2-2, the V gene TRBV19; 9 bases line up with TRBD1. Germline CDR1 LNHDA, CDR2 SQIVND (reference sequence). The CDR3 has 16 residues. Germline trimming cut 8 bases from V and 1 base from J; bases unmatched to any gene: 8. The CDR3 loop is CASRRPGQGNTGELFF. The CDR3 nucleotides are TGTGCCAGTCGACGACCGGGACAGGGGAACACCGGGGAGCTGTTTTTT.

This chain links TRBV12-5 with TRBJ2-5; D is perhaps TRBD2 (5 bases). Per the germline V gene, CDR1 is LGHNT and CDR2 is FRNRAP. There are 12 residues in the CDR3. V was clipped by 1 base and J by 5 bases, with 5 bases between them. CDR3 loop: CASGLGGETQYF. The CDR3 nucleotides are TGTGCTAGTGGTTTGGGAGGGGAGACCCAGTACTTC.

The rearrangement joins TRBV7-6 to TRBJ1-5, with TRBD1 matching over 8 bases. Unmatched junction bases numbered 7, after V lost 3 bases and J lost 6 bases. Germline V CDR1 and CDR2: SGHVS, FNYEAQ. The CDR3 covers 15 residues. This chain's CDR3 is CASSLNQGAGQPQHF. CDR3 in DNA: TGTGCCAGCAGCTTGAATCAGGGGGCAGGTCAGCCCCAGCATTTT.

This clone was recorded only once. The chain recombines TRBV28 with TRBJ2-7; no clear D. The CDR3 extends over 11 amino acids. V was pared by 4 bases and J by 6 bases, with 7 bases between. Germline V gives CDR1 MDHEN, CDR2 SYDVKM. CDR3 sequence (DNA): TGTGCCAGCAGTTGGGCTACCGAGCAGTACTTC. Translation: CASSWATEQYF.

The chain combines TRBV7-2 with TRBJ2-5, with unresolved D. The CDR3 runs to 13 residues. V shed 4 bases and J shed 4 bases, with 10 bases lying between them. Germline CDR1 SGHTA, CDR2 FQGNSA. The CDR3 is CASSSTWRETQYF. For the CDR3, the DNA is TGTGCCAGCAGCTCCACCTGGCGAGAGACCCAGTACTTC.

The rearrangement uses TRBV4-1 and TRBJ2-2, with TRBD1 matching over 10 bases. This CDR3 has 16 residues. The junction had 4 bases not matched to a gene; V was cut back by 1 base and J by 5 bases. CDR1 is MGHRA and CDR2 is YSYEKL in the germline V gene. The chain's CDR3 is CASSQARQGATGELFF. The CDR3, as DNA: TGCGCCAGCAGCCAAGCGCGACAGGGGGCGACCGGGGAGCTGTTTTTT.

The rearrangement joins TRBV7-2 to TRBJ2-2; the D is unclear. CDR1 is SGHTA, CDR2 FQGNSA, per germline. The V end was cut by 4 bases, the J end by 1 base, with 10 bases between. The CDR3 covers 15 residues. The CDR3 sequence: CASSSHKGNTGELFF. As DNA, the CDR3 is TGTGCCAGCAGCTCCCATAAGGGGAACACCGGGGAGCTGTTTTTT.

The chain is built from TRBV7-9 and TRBJ1-6; 9 bases fit TRBD1. The CDR3 is 16 amino acids. Trimming cost V 0 bases and J 8 bases; bases outside gene matches: 5. Germline CDR1 SEHNR, CDR2 FQNEAQ (reference sequence). CDR3 region: CASSLASGQGYSPLHF. The CDR3 DNA reads as TGTGCCAGCAGCTTAGCATCGGGACAGGGATATTCACCCCTCCACTTT.

This chain joins TRBV6-4 and TRBJ2-5; D gene uncertain. V dropped 8 bases and J dropped 5 bases, with 15 bases sitting between them. This CDR3 is built from 13 residues. The germline gives CDR1 MRHNA, CDR2 SNTAGT. DNA for the CDR3: TGTGCCAGCTCTCGAGAGGCTGGGGAGACCCAGTACTTC. It encodes CASSREAGETQYF.

V gene TRBV30 combines with J gene TRBJ2-7; tentatively, D is TRBD1 (5 bases). CDR1 is GTSNPN and CDR2 is SVGIG in the germline V gene (reference sequence). V was shortened by 3 bases and J by 6 bases, with 18 bases between the two germline ends. The CDR3 length is 14 residues. CDR3 nucleotide sequence: TGTGCCTGGAGGTTGCAGGGTCGGCAGGGCGAGCAGTACTTC. Its protein is CAWRLQGRQGEQYF.